A selection of T cell receptor beta chains follows, all from one sample in a study of T cell responses to AZD1222 COVID-19 vaccine. Using immunoSEQ multiplex PCR, the repertoire was profiled, and TCRdb retains in-frame clones only, with some absent. The sample yields about 180,000 clones, 85% to 90% seen once. Material: peripheral blood, obtained on day 0 of AZD1222 vaccination. These receptors were collected from an adult in good health. Each CDR3 is given with its conserved first and last residue. Each record gives: J gene, D gene, V gene, clone size, CDR3 protein, CDR3 DNA. D genes are given only for firm matches. Clone size, where shown, is once, few, many, or a class for clones that have expanded.

J: TRBJ2-3
D: TRBD2
V: TRBV6-5
size: .
CDR3: CASSSLAGGSTDTQYF
DNA: TGTGCCAGCAGTTCCCTAGCGGGGGGCAGCACAGATACGCAGTATTTT

J: TRBJ1-1
D: .
V: TRBV10-1
size: few
CDR3: CARISENTEAFF
DNA: TGCGCCAGAATTAGCGAGAACACTGAAGCTTTCTTT

J: TRBJ2-7
D: .
V: TRBV4-2
size: .
CDR3: CASSQVLAPNYEQYF
DNA: TGTGCCAGCAGCCAAGTACTAGCCCCCAACTACGAGCAGTACTTC

J: TRBJ1-1
D: .
V: TRBV5-1
size: .
CDR3: CASLPGTWSNTEAFF
DNA: TGCGCCAGCCTACCGGGGACATGGTCTAACACTGAAGCTTTCTTT

J: TRBJ1-5
D: .
V: TRBV6-1
size: .
CDR3: CASSEAPGNQPQHF
DNA: TGTGCCAGCAGTGAAGCACCTGGGAATCAGCCCCAGCATTTT

J: TRBJ1-3
D: .
V: TRBV6-1
size: .
CDR3: CASSEGTPSGNTIYF
DNA: TGTGCCAGCAGTGAAGGGACACCTTCTGGAAACACCATATATTTT

J: TRBJ1-5
D: .
V: TRBV6-5
size: once
CDR3: CASREIVGQPQHF
DNA: TGTGCCAGCAGGGAGATCGTGGGACAGCCCCAGCATTTT

J: TRBJ1-5
D: .
V: TRBV28
size: .
CDR3: CASTTSTGSYSNQPQHF
DNA: TGTGCCAGCACAACATCTACAGGGTCCTATAGCAATCAGCCCCAGCATTTT

J: TRBJ2-3
D: TRBD2
V: TRBV28
size: .
CDR3: CASRWGLAESTDTQYF
DNA: TGTGCCAGCAGATGGGGACTAGCGGAGAGCACAGATACGCAGTATTTT

J: TRBJ2-2
D: TRBD2
V: TRBV6-6
size: .
CDR3: CASSRRAGLAGGTNTGELFF
DNA: TGTGCCAGCAGCCGCCGGGCGGGACTAGCGGGAGGGACGAACACCGGGGAGCTGTTTTTT

J: TRBJ2-7
D: .
V: TRBV20-1
size: .
CDR3: CSAGPTSEQYF
DNA: TGCAGTGCTGGGCCTACATCCGAGCAGTACTTC

J: TRBJ1-1
D: .
V: TRBV6-5
size: once
CDR3: CASSPSTALNTEAFF
DNA: TGTGCCAGCAGTCCCTCCACAGCTCTGAACACTGAAGCTTTCTTT

J: TRBJ1-2
D: .
V: TRBV5-1
size: .
CDR3: CASSLADRIYGYTF
DNA: TGCGCCAGCAGCTTGGCCGACAGAATCTATGGCTACACCTTC